A selection of T cell receptor beta chains follows, all from one sample in a study of blood T cell repertoires in COVID-19. Clones were sequenced by immunoSEQ multiplex PCR, and TCRdb holds only the in-frame ones, with some missing. Among approximately 360,000 clones listed, around 87% were seen once. Specimen: peripheral blood. The receptors derive from a man aged 18 to 35 with active or convalescent COVID-19. Each CDR3 is given with its conserved first and last residue. D genes are given only for firm matches. Rows give clone size only sometimes, using once, few, many, or a class for an expanded clone.

j_call: TRBJ2-1
v_call: TRBV19
clone_size: -
d_call: -
cdr3_nt: TGTGCCAGTAGAATGGGGGCCGTGAATGAGCAGTTCTTC
cdr3_aa: CASRMGAVNEQFF

j_call: TRBJ1-5
v_call: TRBV28
clone_size: -
d_call: -
cdr3_nt: TGTGCCAGCAGGATCCGGGACACCCTCGGACAGCCCCAGCATTTT
cdr3_aa: CASRIRDTLGQPQHF

j_call: TRBJ1-4
v_call: TRBV4-3
clone_size: -
d_call: -
cdr3_nt: TGCGCCAGCAGCCAAGACCCAGGCAATAATGAAAAACTGTTTTTT
cdr3_aa: CASSQDPGNNEKLFF

j_call: TRBJ2-1
v_call: TRBV29-1
clone_size: -
d_call: -
cdr3_nt: TGCAGCGTTGTATCAGGGACAAGGAATTACAATGAGCAGTTCTTC
cdr3_aa: CSVVSGTRNYNEQFF

j_call: TRBJ2-1
v_call: TRBV6-5
clone_size: -
d_call: -
cdr3_nt: TGTGCCAGTACAGGGACCTCCTACAATGAGCAGTTCTTC
cdr3_aa: CASTGTSYNEQFF

j_call: TRBJ2-7
v_call: TRBV4-2
clone_size: -
d_call: TRBD2
cdr3_nt: TGTGCCAGCAGCCAAGGACTAGCGGGAAAGACCTACGAGCAGTACTTC
cdr3_aa: CASSQGLAGKTYEQYF

j_call: TRBJ1-5
v_call: TRBV18
clone_size: -
d_call: TRBD1
cdr3_nt: TGTGCCAGCTCACCATCTGGACAGGGATTTCAGCCCCAGCATTTT
cdr3_aa: CASSPSGQGFQPQHF

j_call: TRBJ2-7
v_call: TRBV27
clone_size: -
d_call: -
cdr3_nt: TGTGCCAGCAGTTTGGGGACATTGACCTACGAGCAGTACTTC
cdr3_aa: CASSLGTLTYEQYF

j_call: TRBJ2-5
v_call: TRBV7-2
clone_size: -
d_call: -
cdr3_nt: TGTGCCAGCCGGATGTCGAGGCAAGAGACCCAGTACTTC
cdr3_aa: CASRMSRQETQYF

j_call: TRBJ2-3
v_call: TRBV5-1
clone_size: -
d_call: TRBD2
cdr3_nt: TGCGCCAGCAGCTTGCCCCAACGACGGACTAGCGGGGGGGAAGATCCCACAGATACGCAGTATTTT
cdr3_aa: CASSLPQRRTSGGEDPTDTQYF

j_call: TRBJ2-7
v_call: TRBV6-5
clone_size: -
d_call: TRBD1
cdr3_nt: TGTGCCAGCAGGACAGGACAGGGGGCTATGTACGAGCAGTACTTC
cdr3_aa: CASRTGQGAMYEQYF

j_call: TRBJ2-1
v_call: TRBV7-3
clone_size: -
d_call: TRBD2
cdr3_nt: TGTGCCAGCAGCTCTAGCGGGGGGTTCTACAATGAGCAGTTCTTC
cdr3_aa: CASSSSGGFYNEQFF

j_call: TRBJ2-2
v_call: TRBV4-3
clone_size: -
d_call: -
cdr3_nt: TGCGCCAGCAGCCAAAGACTAAACACCGGGGAGCTGTTTTTT
cdr3_aa: CASSQRLNTGELFF

j_call: TRBJ2-1
v_call: TRBV19
clone_size: -
d_call: TRBD2
cdr3_nt: TGTGCCAGTAGTATAGCGGGGGGTGTCTACAATGAGCAGTTCTTC
cdr3_aa: CASSIAGGVYNEQFF

j_call: TRBJ1-4
v_call: TRBV7-2
clone_size: -
d_call: TRBD1
cdr3_nt: TGTGCCAGCAGAACCGGGACAGGGATTGAGGAAAAACTGTTTTTT
cdr3_aa: CASRTGTGIEEKLFF

j_call: TRBJ2-7
v_call: TRBV27
clone_size: few
d_call: -
cdr3_nt: TGTGCCAGCAGCTCCAGCTCCTACGAGCAGTACTTC
cdr3_aa: CASSSSSYEQYF

j_call: TRBJ2-5
v_call: TRBV12-3/TRBV12-4
clone_size: -
d_call: -
cdr3_nt: TGTGCCAGCACCTTGGGGGGAGGAGAGACCCAGTACTTC
cdr3_aa: CASTLGGGETQYF

j_call: TRBJ1-3
v_call: TRBV5-3
clone_size: -
d_call: TRBD1
cdr3_nt: TGTGCCAGAAGCCCGAGGGGCAGGGGGGACGGAAACACCATATATTTT
cdr3_aa: CARSPRGRGDGNTIYF

j_call: TRBJ1-5
v_call: TRBV18
clone_size: -
d_call: TRBD1
cdr3_nt: TGTGCCAGCTCCCCGACAGGGGGCAATCAGCCCCAGCATTTT
cdr3_aa: CASSPTGGNQPQHF

j_call: TRBJ1-2
v_call: TRBV27
clone_size: once
d_call: -
cdr3_nt: TGTGCCAGCAGTTTGGACAGCCTTGGGGGCTACACCTTC
cdr3_aa: CASSLDSLGGYTF

j_call: TRBJ2-2
v_call: TRBV27
clone_size: -
d_call: -
cdr3_nt: TGTGCCAGCAGTTTATTGGCGGGTACGCCCGGGGAGCTGTTTTTT
cdr3_aa: CASSLLAGTPGELFF

j_call: TRBJ1-5
v_call: TRBV19
clone_size: -
d_call: -
cdr3_nt: TGTGCCAGTAGTACCCGAGACAGTAGCAATCAGCCCCAGCATTTT
cdr3_aa: CASSTRDSSNQPQHF

j_call: TRBJ1-1
v_call: TRBV27
clone_size: -
d_call: -
cdr3_nt: TGTGCCAGCAGTTTATCGGGAAGGGGGGAAGCTTTCTTT
cdr3_aa: CASSLSGRGEAFF

j_call: TRBJ2-7
v_call: TRBV16
clone_size: -
d_call: -
cdr3_nt: TGTGCCAGCAGCCAAGACAGGTACGAGCAGTACTTC
cdr3_aa: CASSQDRYEQYF

j_call: TRBJ2-2
v_call: TRBV19
clone_size: -
d_call: -
cdr3_nt: TGTGCCAGTAGAGGAAACACCGCGCGGACCGGGGAGCTGTTTTTT
cdr3_aa: CASRGNTARTGELFF

j_call: TRBJ1-5
v_call: TRBV9
clone_size: once
d_call: -
cdr3_nt: TGTGCCAGTAACCGCGGAGGCAATCAGCCCCAGCATTTT
cdr3_aa: CASNRGGNQPQHF

j_call: TRBJ1-5
v_call: TRBV27
clone_size: -
d_call: -
cdr3_nt: TGTGCCAGCAGTTTATCGAGGGTTCGGCAGCCCCAGCATTTT
cdr3_aa: CASSLSRVRQPQHF

j_call: TRBJ2-7
v_call: TRBV2
clone_size: once
d_call: -
cdr3_nt: TGTGCCAGCAGGGCATCGACGGAGGTTGACTCCTACGAGCAGTACTTC
cdr3_aa: CASRASTEVDSYEQYF

j_call: TRBJ1-5
v_call: TRBV28
clone_size: -
d_call: -
cdr3_nt: TGTGCCAGCAGTTTACGCCTGGGCTCTAACCTTCAGCCCCAGCATTTT
cdr3_aa: CASSLRLGSNLQPQHF